Given below is one T cell receptor (beta chain) in context. Antigen unknown. Reprocessing the 5' RACE reads, TCRdb reports a single entry for every CDR3 protein and omits DNA. Its clone listing holds 350,000 to 450,000 distinct CDR3 sequences. This sample is part of a study of T cells expressing NK-cell markers. Regarding the study as a whole: The HCMV specificity of the expanded NKG2C+ T cell clones stayed unresolved.

The V gene's germline CDR1 is MNHEY and CDR2 SVGAGI. The CDR3 is made up of 16 amino acids. The gene calls are TRBV6-5 and TRBJ2-5; TCRdb outputs TRBD2, but without DNA this stays unchecked. The receptor was isolated from a man aged 18 to 69 in good health. Material: blood T cells: a sorted CD56 or NKG2C T cell subset, CD4+ or CD8+ T cells, or bulk PBMC T cells (not recorded which). CDR3 in amino acids: CASSYALGGGQETQYF.